The sample holds many counts of the clone carrying this TCR beta chain. Its cognate antigen is unknown. The record originates from a study of CD8+CD57+ T cells in acquired aplastic anemia. Across the study: Sorted CD4+ and CD8+ cells yielded roughly 3.4 ug of DNA on average. Study results and limitations: Twenty-nine CD8+ CDR3 sequences were shared between patients and controls.

The use of genomic DNA as template underpinned the TCR beta VDJ and CDR3 profiling. From the reads, TCRdb called clonotypes with MiXCR, one entry per CDR3 protein. Of about half a million distinct CDR3 sequences in the sample, under 40% were seen once. Those patients picked for sequencing had displayed CD8+CD57+ cell expansion on flow cytometry. Blood was sampled before the patients had received any therapy. The sequenced sample consisted of sorted CD4+, CD8+, or CD8+CD57+ T cells (not recorded which) from PBMCs. The TCR originated in a human donor with aplastic anemia.

DNA for the CDR3: TGCAGTGCTAGTAGCGGGAGGGGTGAAGCTTTCTTT. Amino acid sequence: CSASSGRGEAFF. This chain connects TRBV20-1 to TRBJ1-1; weak D call: TRBD1 (5 bases). The germline gives CDR1 DFQATT, CDR2 SNEGSKA (reference sequence). Deletions cut 3 bases from V and 7 bases from J, with 12 bases between. The CDR3 consists of 12 residues.